The sample holds many counts of the clone carrying this T cell receptor beta chain. The data derive from a study of T cells in Graves' hyperthyroidism and ophthalmopathy. Trimming took off 2 bases at V and 2 bases at J, with 14 bases between the two ends. The CDR3 sequence is 16 residues long. Germline CDR1 is SGHTA and CDR2 is FQGTGA. Amplification of TCR beta CDR3 regions used RNA as the template. Initially, a first-round RT-PCR of the TCR CDR3 employed the HTBI primer set. TCRdb redid the calling of the multiplex PCR reads with MiXCR, one entry per CDR3 protein. The data show some 350,000 distinct CDR3 sequences, around 25% seen once. For Graves' hyperthyroidism to be stable, ophthalmopathy could not progress within 18 months.

The V and J genes are TRBV7-3 and TRBJ2-3; a possible D gene is TRBD1 (5 bases). The receptor comes from a man aged 45 to 65 with Graves' hyperthyroidism. Sequencing used blood. The CDR3 DNA sequence: TGTGCCAGCAGCTTAGGAAGTGGGGCAGCCACAGATACGCAGTATTTT. This sequence encodes CASSLGSGAATDTQYF.